The next 16 T cell receptor beta chains were all read from a single sample in a study of blood T cell repertoires in COVID-19. The data were produced by immunoSEQ multiplex PCR, yet TCRdb's version contains in-frame clones alone and is incomplete. In the table there are about 90,000 clones, 80% of which are singletons. Sample: peripheral blood. The receptors were sampled from a woman aged 70 to 79 with acute or convalescent COVID-19.

This clone has a handful of counts. The V and J genes are TRBV18 and TRBJ1-3; 8 bases map to TRBD1. The CDR3 loop spans 16 amino acids. Germline assignment: CDR1 KGHSH and CDR2 LQKENI. The J segment lost 2 bases and the V segment lost 0 bases, leaving 3 bases of the junction unmatched. CDR3 region: CASSPPVRGPGNTIYF. CDR3 DNA sequence: TGTGCCAGCTCACCACCGGTCAGGGGGCCTGGAAACACCATATATTTT.

The chain is built from TRBV27 and TRBJ1-4; 8 bases line up with TRBD1. This CDR3 contains 15 residues. Trimming at V came to 5 bases and at J to 6 bases, leaving 8 bases not matched to a gene. Looked up from germline, CDR1 is MNHEY and CDR2 is SMNVEV (reference sequence). The DNA of the CDR3 is TGTGCCAGCAGTATGACAGGGGATAAGGATGAAAAACTGTTTTTT. Its protein is CASSMTGDKDEKLFF.

V is TRBV29-1 and J is TRBJ2-5; a weak D match, TRBD2 (5 bases). From germline, CDR1 is SQVTM and CDR2 ANQGSEA. V was pared by 4 bases and J by 2 bases, with 5 bases between. This CDR3 comprises 11 residues. The CDR3 sequence is CSVGTQETQYF. The CDR3, as DNA: TGCAGCGTTGGGACTCAAGAGACCCAGTACTTC.

With respect to this clone: The same CDR3 arises from other DNA sequences in this sample as well. The rearrangement joins TRBV5-5 to TRBJ2-1; 9 nucleotides align to TRBD2. J gave up 0 bases and V 2 bases, and 0 bases lay outside the gene matches. Germline CDR1 reads SGHKS; CDR2 reads YYEKEE (reference sequence). This CDR3 spans 15 amino acids. The CDR3 is CASSFSGSSYNEQFF. The CDR3 DNA sequence: TGTGCCAGCAGCTTTAGCGGGAGCTCCTACAATGAGCAGTTCTTC.

The CDR3 DNA reads TGTGCCAGTAGTATGTCCGCCGGCGGGGAGCTGTTTTTT. It specifies CASSMSAGGELFF. The chain couples TRBV19 to TRBJ2-2; the D is unclear. V was trimmed by 3 bases and J by 7 bases, leaving 9 bases between them. There are 13 residues in the CDR3. Germline V CDR1 and CDR2: LNHDA, SQIVND (reference sequence).

This rearrangement joins TRBV30 to TRBJ1-5, with a tentative D call TRBD1 (5 bases). The CDR3 contains 13 residues. V gave up 1 base and J gave up 4 bases, with 8 bases separating them. Germline CDR1 is GTSNPN and CDR2 is SVGIG (reference sequence). This CDR3 reads CAWSGQPNQPQHF. Here the CDR3 DNA reads TGTGCCTGGAGTGGACAGCCTAATCAGCCCCAGCATTTT.

This clone has a handful of counts. The rearrangement joins TRBV10-3 to TRBJ1-6; maybe TRBD1 (5 bases). Germline V gives CDR1 ENHRY, CDR2 SYGVKD. There are 14 residues in the CDR3. V was shortened by 0 bases and J by 7 bases, with 7 bases between the two germline ends. The CDR3 loop is CAISESAGNSPLHF. The CDR3 nucleotides are TGTGCCATCAGTGAGTCGGCAGGGAATTCACCCCTCCACTTT.

In this sample, this clone turned up once. The chain recombines TRBV29-1 with TRBJ2-7, with a possible D match to TRBD1 (6 bases). Germline CDR1 SQVTM, CDR2 ANQGSEA. Trimming took 2 bases from V and 0 from J, leaving 8 bases between them. There are 13 residues in the CDR3. As DNA, the CDR3 is TGCAGCGTTGAACAGGACAGCTCCTACGAGCAGTACTTC. The encoded protein is CSVEQDSSYEQYF.

This clone was counted between two and nine times. The chain's CDR3 is CASSFAGGSYNEQFF. As DNA, the CDR3 is TGCGCCAGCAGCTTCGCGGGGGGCTCCTACAATGAGCAGTTCTTC. The chain joins TRBV5-1 to TRBJ2-1, with 8 bases identical to TRBD2. Germline V CDR1 and CDR2: SGHRS, YFSETQ. The V gene end was trimmed by 2 bases and the J gene end by 0 bases; junction bases not matched to a gene: 1. The CDR3 is made up of 15 amino acids.

This chain links TRBV11-2 with TRBJ1-4; maybe TRBD1 (6 bases). V shed 0 bases and J shed 5 bases, with 10 bases lying between them. Germline V gene sequence: CDR1 SGHAT, CDR2 FQNNGV. The CDR3 spans 15 residues. The CDR3 DNA reads TGTGCCAGCAGCTTAGATGGTCAGGGGAATGAAAAACTGTTTTTT. Its protein is CASSLDGQGNEKLFF.

The chain uses TRBV27 and TRBJ1-6, with D possibly matching TRBD1 (5 bases). The CDR3 consists of 19 residues. V was clipped by 0 bases and J by 0 bases, with 15 bases between them. Looked up from germline, CDR1 is MNHEY and CDR2 is SMNVEV (reference sequence). Written as DNA, the CDR3 is TGTGCCAGCAGTTTATCGGGGCCGACAGCAAGCTCCTATAATTCACCCCTCCACTTT. Translating gives CASSLSGPTASSYNSPLHF.

This chain uses TRBV7-2 with TRBJ1-1, with D perhaps TRBD1 (5 bases). Germline V CDR1 and CDR2: SGHTA, FQGNSA. The CDR3 has 14 residues. V gave up 6 bases and J gave up 4 bases, with 15 bases separating them. CDR3 region: CASRIVGGGTEAFF. CDR3 DNA: TGTGCCAGCAGGATAGTCGGGGGGGGCACTGAAGCTTTCTTT.

V is TRBV24-1 and J is TRBJ2-7; 10 positions match TRBD2. Germline V gene lookup returns CDR1 KGHDR and CDR2 SFDVKD. Trimming removed 5 bases from V and 5 bases from J; junction bases left unmatched: 8. The CDR3 loop spans 15 amino acids. The CDR3 region is CATSGLAGDRNEQYF. The CDR3 DNA reads as TGTGCCACCAGTGGTCTAGCGGGAGACAGAAACGAGCAGTACTTC.

This clone was counted only a few times. This chain joins TRBV14 and TRBJ2-2; 7 bases are a match to TRBD1. With V trimmed by 3 bases and J by 4 bases, 5 bases remained unmatched. This CDR3 is built from 15 residues. The germline V gene has CDR1 SGHDN and CDR2 FVKESK. CDR3 DNA sequence: TGTGCCAGCAGCCAGATCCGGACAGGCACCGGGGAGCTGTTTTTT. It is translated as CASSQIRTGTGELFF.

This chain uses TRBV5-6 with TRBJ2-7; 9 nucleotides match TRBD1. CDR3 length equals 16 residues. The V segment lost 3 bases and the J segment 1 base; nucleotides outside the gene matches: 8. CDR1 is SGHDT and CDR2 is YYEEEE in the germline V gene. The CDR3 reads CASSWTGQGFSYEQYF. The CDR3 DNA is TGTGCCAGCAGCTGGACGGGACAGGGTTTTTCCTACGAGCAGTACTTC.

The gene calls are TRBV29-1 and TRBJ1-2, with D tentatively TRBD1 (6 bases). The CDR3 has 12 amino acids. The ends were cut back, 6 bases at V and 8 bases at J, with 16 bases in the middle. The germline V gene encodes CDR1 SQVTM and CDR2 ANQGSEA. The CDR3 is CSVTGPSEGYTF. CDR3 DNA: TGCAGCGTGACAGGACCCTCGGAGGGCTACACCTTC.